The sequence of this T cell receptor beta chain was determined in a study of long-term antiretroviral therapy in people with HIV. Germline assignment: CDR1 SQVTM and CDR2 ANQGSEA. Trimming pared 8 bases from V and 2 bases from J, leaving 15 bases between. The CDR3 is 13 residues long. A v3.0 immunoSEQ assay was performed at survey level. The table came from immunoSEQ multiplex PCR; TCRdb's copy has only in-frame clones and leaves some out. The repertoire holds tens of thousands of clones, with 80% to 95% as singletons. Each donor had at least one pre-ART and at least two post-ART PBMC samples. Roughly 1-10 million cryopreserved PBMC were held in samples before DNA extraction.

The sequencing here drew on unsorted PBMCs, taken 7.6 years after starting antiretroviral therapy. The chain carries TRBV29-1 and TRBJ1-1; a weak D match, TRBD1 (5 bases). The receptor's source is a woman between 40 and 50 years old with HIV. CDR3 residues: CSSKSGTNTEAFF. DNA of the CDR3: TGCAGCTCCAAGTCAGGGACCAACACTGAAGCTTTCTTT.